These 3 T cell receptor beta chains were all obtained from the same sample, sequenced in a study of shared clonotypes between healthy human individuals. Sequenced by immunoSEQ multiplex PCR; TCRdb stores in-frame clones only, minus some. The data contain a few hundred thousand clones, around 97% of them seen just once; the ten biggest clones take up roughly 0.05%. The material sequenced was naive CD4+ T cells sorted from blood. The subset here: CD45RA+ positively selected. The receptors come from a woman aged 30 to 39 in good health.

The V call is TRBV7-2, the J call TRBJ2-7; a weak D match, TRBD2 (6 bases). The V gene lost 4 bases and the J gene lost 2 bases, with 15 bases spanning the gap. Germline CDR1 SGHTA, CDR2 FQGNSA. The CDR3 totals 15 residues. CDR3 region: CASSSGGRGAYEQYF. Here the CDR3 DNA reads TGTGCCAGCAGCTCAGGAGGGCGGGGAGCCTACGAGCAGTACTTC.

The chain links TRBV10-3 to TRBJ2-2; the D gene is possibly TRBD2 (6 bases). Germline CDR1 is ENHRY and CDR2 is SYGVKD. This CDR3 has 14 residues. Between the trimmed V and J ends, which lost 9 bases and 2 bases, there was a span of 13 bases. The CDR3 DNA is TGTGCCATGGGACGGGAGACAAACACCGGGGAGCTGTTTTTT. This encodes CAMGRETNTGELFF.

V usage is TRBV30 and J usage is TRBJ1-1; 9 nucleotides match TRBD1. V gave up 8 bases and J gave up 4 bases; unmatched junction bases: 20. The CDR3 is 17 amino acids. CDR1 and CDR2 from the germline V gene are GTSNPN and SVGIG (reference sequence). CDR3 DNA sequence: TGTGCCCGGTCCCGGGACAGGGTAGATCTTACAGGCACTGAAGCTTTCTTT. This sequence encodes CARSRDRVDLTGTEAFF. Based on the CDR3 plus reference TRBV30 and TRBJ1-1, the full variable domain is SQTIHQWPATLVQPVGSPLSLECTVEGTSNPNLYWYRQAAGRGLQLLFYSVGIGQISSEVPQNLSASRPQDRQFILSSKKLLLSDSGFYLCARSRDRVDLTGTEAFFGQGTRLTVV.